These 6 T cell receptor beta chains came from one sample sequenced in a study of regulatory T cells in long-lasting Graves disease. Time point in this sample: newly diagnosed GD, antithyroid drugs for less than 3 months. PBMCs provided the RNA from which the TCR library was made. The TCR beta library used iRepertoire HTBI primers with Arm-PCR amplification of CDR3. MiXCR, applied by TCRdb to the multiplex PCR reads, yields one record per CDR3 protein. The table records about 450,000 distinct CDR3 sequences, 16% of them present only once. A further study also used this sample, focusing on T cells in Graves' hyperthyroidism and ophthalmopathy.

The sample here was peripheral blood mononuclear cells (PBMCs), taken at new diagnosis, from a patient treated with antithyroid drugs. The source is a woman in her 30s with Graves disease.

This clonotype has only a few counts. V usage is TRBV6-1 and J usage is TRBJ2-2, with 13 bases aligning to TRBD2. The CDR3 runs to 17 residues. V dropped 6 bases and J dropped 6; count of bases not matched to a gene: 10. Germline-derived CDR1 and CDR2 are MNHNS and SASEGT. Here the CDR3 reads CASRDRGLAGTAGELFF. The CDR3 nucleotides read TGTGCCAGCAGGGATCGGGGACTAGCGGGGACTGCCGGGGAGCTGTTTTTT.

This clonotype was detected a few times. The chain links TRBV27 to TRBJ1-1; no reliable D call. The germline CDR1 and CDR2 sequences are MNHEY and SMNVEV (reference sequence). CDR3 length: 14 amino acids. Trimming left V 6 bases short and J 0 bases short, with 11 bases between. The chain's CDR3 is CASRPTSLNTEAFF. The DNA for the CDR3 is TGTGCCAGCAGGCCGACAAGCCTGAACACTGAAGCTTTCTTT.

The chain joins TRBV29-1 to TRBJ2-6, with 7 bases lining up with TRBD1. The CDR3 spans 19 residues. The V and J ends lost 5 bases and 0 bases, in that order; junction bases with no gene match: 16. Germline-derived CDR1 and CDR2 are SQVTM and ANQGSEA. The CDR3 DNA reads as TGCAGCGTTCCTACCGCACCAGACAGGGCTTTCTCTGGGGCCAACGTCCTGACTTTC. Residues: CSVPTAPDRAFSGANVLTF.

The rearrangement joins TRBV19 to TRBJ2-1; 10 bases align to TRBD2. CDR3 length: 16 residues. V lost 4 bases and J lost 4; bases outside the gene matches: 7. Germline loops: CDR1 LNHDA, CDR2 SQIVND (reference sequence). The CDR3 reads CASSTRTSGMYNEQFF. In DNA form, the CDR3 reads TGTGCCAGTAGTACCAGGACTAGCGGTATGTACAATGAGCAGTTCTTC.

The genes are TRBV2 and TRBJ2-7; D possibly uses TRBD1 or TRBD2 (5 bases each). CDR1 SNHLY and CDR2 FYNNEI come from the germline V gene. The CDR3 is made up of 12 amino acids. Between the trimmed V and J ends, which lost 11 bases and 6 bases, there was a span of 17 bases. CDR3 sequence: CARRRGPGEQYF. CDR3 bases: TGTGCCCGCCGAAGGGGACCGGGCGAGCAGTACTTC.

This clonotype was seen many times. V usage is TRBV20-1 and J usage is TRBJ1-5; possible D gene TRBD1, 5 bases. Trimming stripped 1 base from V and 3 bases from J, with 25 bases between. This CDR3 is 19 amino acids long. In germline, CDR1 is DFQATT, CDR2 SNEGSKA (reference sequence). The CDR3 loop reads CSARGGQGDVGKANQPQHF. CDR3 DNA sequence: TGCAGTGCTAGAGGCGGGCAGGGAGATGTCGGAAAAGCCAATCAGCCCCAGCATTTT.